The 18 T cell receptor beta chains presented below share a single source sample, sequenced in a study of T cell repertoires in aging, cancer and after chemotherapy. Amplification of TCR beta used genomic DNA extracted from peripheral blood. TRB rearrangements spanning V, D and J were amplified using mixed TRB-A/B primers. TCRdb reprocessed the multiplex PCR reads with MiXCR, giving one entry per CDR3 protein. The table lists about 9,200 distinct CDR3 sequences, 33% of them singletons. Sequencing was carried out using blood. The receptors here all came from a human donor in good health.

The chain uses TRBV24-1 and TRBJ2-4; 8 bases are shared with TRBD1. Per the germline V gene, CDR1 is KGHDR and CDR2 is SFDVKD. The V gene end was trimmed by 3 bases and the J gene end by 3 bases; junction bases not matched to a gene: 9. This CDR3 spans 17 amino acids. This chain's CDR3 is CATSDNLDRDGKNIQYF. The CDR3 DNA sequence: TGTGCCACCAGTGATAACCTGGACAGGGATGGCAAAAACATTCAGTACTTC.

The chain uses TRBV27 and TRBJ1-3, with D perhaps matching TRBD1 (5 bases). CDR3 length: 14 residues. Germline V gene lookup returns CDR1 MNHEY and CDR2 SMNVEV (reference sequence). Trimming removed 6 bases from V and 0 bases from J, with 9 bases in between. CDR3 coding DNA: TGTGCCAGCAGCATAGACAGCTCTGGAAACACCATATATTTT. Translating gives CASSIDSSGNTIYF.

V and J are TRBV27 and TRBJ1-5; TRBD1 matches 9 bases. Trimming cost V 7 bases and J 6 bases; bases outside gene matches: 7. The CDR3 runs 14 residues. Looked up from germline, CDR1 is MNHEY and CDR2 is SMNVEV (reference sequence). This CDR3 is CASNEWTGVQPQHF. DNA for the CDR3: TGTGCCAGCAATGAATGGACAGGGGTTCAGCCCCAGCATTTT.

There are a few counts of this clonotype. The chain is built from TRBV7-6 and TRBJ2-3; 14 bases fit TRBD2. The V segment lost 2 bases and the J segment 2 bases; nucleotides outside the gene matches: 12. This CDR3 comprises 20 residues. CDR1 and CDR2 (germline): SGHVS, FNYEAQ. The CDR3 DNA is TGTGCCAGCAGCTTATCTCGACTAGCGGGGGGGTGGACGCACACAGATACGCAGTATTTT. This gives the protein CASSLSRLAGGWTHTDTQYF.

The V call is TRBV12-3 or TRBV12-4, the J call TRBJ1-1, with D uncertain. With 7 bases removed from V and 3 bases from J, the gap between germline ends came to 9 bases. The CDR3 has 12 amino acids. The CDR3 region has the DNA TGTGCCAGCAACTTCCCCCACACTGAAGCTTTCTTT. The encoded protein is CASNFPHTEAFF.

The V gene is TRBV6-1, the J gene TRBJ2-1; D is perhaps TRBD2 (5 bases). This CDR3 region has 14 residues. Per the germline V gene, CDR1 is MNHNS and CDR2 is SASEGT. Trimming took 6 bases from V and 3 from J, leaving 12 bases between them. CDR3 nucleotides: TGTGCCAGCAGCGAACCCCGGGACTACAATGAGCAGTTCTTC. Protein sequence: CASSEPRDYNEQFF.

The gene calls are TRBV6-5 and TRBJ1-5; 7 nucleotides match TRBD1. Germline CDR1 MNHEY, CDR2 SVGAGI. The CDR3 loop spans 13 amino acids. Germline trimming cut 7 bases from V and 7 bases from J; bases unmatched to any gene: 7. The CDR3 spells CASTDRVGQPQHF. In DNA, the CDR3 is TGTGCCAGCACCGACAGGGTTGGGCAGCCCCAGCATTTT.

The table lists this clonotype with a few counts. The V call is TRBV19, the J call TRBJ2-1, with D possibly matching TRBD1 (6 bases). This CDR3 is 16 amino acids long. Germline V gene data show CDR1 as LNHDA and CDR2 as SQIVND (reference sequence). The V end lost 6 bases, the J end lost 0 bases, and 15 bases lay between the germline ends. CDR3 DNA sequence: TGTGCCAGTAGCAAACCCACAGGGACCTCCTACAATGAGCAGTTCTTC. Translation: CASSKPTGTSYNEQFF.

This clonotype has a handful of counts. This chain links TRBV27 with TRBJ2-1; D remains ambiguous. The CDR3 runs 14 residues. Germline lookup yields CDR1 MNHEY and CDR2 SMNVEV (reference sequence). Trimming stripped 9 bases from V and 0 bases from J, with 12 bases between. In DNA form, the CDR3 reads TGTGCCAGTGGAAGAGGTTTCTCCTACAATGAGCAGTTCTTC. Amino acid sequence: CASGRGFSYNEQFF.

This clonotype was found once. The rearrangement links TRBV5-1 to TRBJ1-4, with D hard to call. Trimming pared 5 bases from V and 11 bases from J, leaving 16 bases between. Looked up from germline, CDR1 is SGHRS and CDR2 is YFSETQ. The CDR3 covers 13 residues. CDR3 residues: CASSSAGSGKLFF. The CDR3 DNA follows: TGCGCCAGCAGTTCAGCGGGATCGGGGAAACTGTTTTTT.

The sample holds a few counts of this clonotype. The V and J genes are TRBV6-2 or TRBV6-3 and TRBJ2-2; 8 bases fit TRBD2. The CDR3 spans 14 residues. Per the germline V gene, CDR1 is MNHEY and CDR2 is SVGEGT. Germline trimming cut 2 bases from V and 6 bases from J; bases unmatched to any gene: 2. CDR3 coding DNA: TGTGCCAGCAGTTACGCAGCGGGGGCCGGGGAGCTGTTTTTT. Protein product: CASSYAAGAGELFF.

The CDR3 is CASSLSGHPNTEAFF. The CDR3 nucleotides read TGTGCCAGCAGTTTATCAGGACACCCGAACACTGAAGCTTTCTTT. The chain joins TRBV27 to TRBJ1-1, with D possibly matching TRBD1 (5 bases). Trimming removed 0 bases from V and 1 base from J, with 9 bases in between. Looked up from germline, CDR1 is MNHEY and CDR2 is SMNVEV (reference sequence). There are 15 residues in the CDR3.

In its sample, this clonotype was seen a few times. V is TRBV6-5 and J is TRBJ1-3; D unresolved. CDR1 MNHEY and CDR2 SVGAGI come from the germline V gene. Trimming stripped 5 bases from V and 4 bases from J, with 12 bases between. CDR3 length equals 14 residues. The CDR3 loop is CASSRLYQGNTIYF. CDR3 DNA: TGTGCCAGCAGTCGTCTATATCAGGGAAACACCATATATTTT.

Written as DNA, the CDR3 is TGTGCCATCAGTGAGTTTGGACAGGGGCCCTACGAGCAGTACTTC. Protein product: CAISEFGQGPYEQYF. The chain combines TRBV10-3 with TRBJ2-7; 9 bases fit TRBD1. Per germline, CDR1 ENHRY and CDR2 SYGVKD. With V trimmed by 1 base and J by 2 bases, 3 bases remained unmatched. This CDR3 contains 15 residues.

Relative to its sample, this clonotype is medium-sized. This chain links TRBV19 with TRBJ2-3; D possibly corresponds to TRBD2 (6 bases). This CDR3 contains 15 residues. V lost 4 bases and J 1 base, leaving 12 bases between the germline ends. Per germline, CDR1 LNHDA and CDR2 SQIVND (reference sequence). For the CDR3, the DNA is TGTGCCAGTAGTAATCCGGGCGGGGGCACAGATACGCAGTATTTT. Protein sequence: CASSNPGGGTDTQYF.

A few counts support this clonotype. The V gene is TRBV19, the J gene TRBJ1-5; 12 bases line up with TRBD1. V lost 6 bases, J lost 0 bases, and 9 bases stayed unmatched. The CDR3 consists of 18 residues. Germline values: CDR1 LNHDA, CDR2 SQIVND (reference sequence). The CDR3 sequence is CASRTYGTGGDSNQPQHF. CDR3 bases: TGTGCCAGTAGAACCTACGGGACAGGGGGCGATAGCAATCAGCCCCAGCATTTT.

A single count supports this clonotype. The rearrangement joins TRBV7-2 to TRBJ2-5, with 10 bases lining up with TRBD2. From germline, CDR1 is SGHTA and CDR2 FQGNSA. The CDR3 sequence is 15 residues long. V lost 1 base and J lost 1; bases outside the gene matches: 0. CDR3 loop: CASSLGLAGQETQYF. The CDR3 nucleotides read TGTGCCAGCAGCTTAGGACTAGCGGGCCAAGAGACCCAGTACTTC.

The V call is TRBV6-5, the J call TRBJ1-1; 7 nucleotides line up with TRBD1. The CDR3 has 13 amino acids. The junction had 5 bases not matched to a gene; V was cut back by 5 bases and J by 5 bases. Germline assignment: CDR1 MNHEY and CDR2 SVGAGI. The CDR3 nucleotides read TGTGCCAGCAGTATAGACAGGGTGACTGAAGCTTTCTTT. It yields the protein CASSIDRVTEAFF.